One sample yielded the 12 T cell receptor beta chains listed below, sequenced in a study of spatial heterogeneity in lung cancer. TCRdb re-called the 5' RACE reads through MiXCR, storing one row per CDR3 protein. The sample lists approximately 81,000 distinct CDR3 sequences, around 12% occurring once. Time point indicated: sample taken at primary tumor resection. Unsorted tumor, nontumor lung tissue or cryopreserved PBMC supplied the whole RNA. Specimen: PBMCs, collected at surgery. The receptors derive from a male donor with early-stage non-small cell lung cancer.

V usage is TRBV5-5 and J usage is TRBJ2-1, with D perhaps matching TRBD1 (6 bases). Trimming stripped 2 bases from V and 10 bases from J, with 13 bases between. This CDR3 region has 13 residues. Per germline, CDR1 SGHKS and CDR2 YYEKEE (reference sequence). CDR3 sequence: CASSLQGTGEQFF. The CDR3 DNA sequence: TGTGCCAGCAGCTTACAGGGAACCGGCGAGCAGTTCTTC. Looking up the rest from reference TRBV5-5 and TRBJ2-1 gives the full variable domain: DAGVTQSPTHLIKTRGQQVTLRCSPISGHKSVSWYQQVLGQGPQFIFQYYEKEERGRGNFPDRFSARQFPNYSSELNVNALLLGDSALYLCASSLQGTGEQFFGPGTRLTVL.

This chain uses TRBV5-1 with TRBJ1-1; D remains ambiguous. Per germline, CDR1 SGHRS and CDR2 YFSETQ. The length of the CDR3 is 13 residues. V was clipped by 0 bases and J by 3 bases, with 6 bases between them. CDR3 sequence (DNA): TGCGCCAGCAGCTTGGGGCAGGACACTGAAGCTTTCTTT. Protein sequence: CASSLGQDTEAFF.

The gene calls are TRBV5-6 and TRBJ1-2; D call uncertain. Germline V gene data show CDR1 as SGHDT and CDR2 as YYEEEE. V dropped 0 bases and J dropped 3 bases, with 9 bases sitting between them. The CDR3 totals 14 residues. The DNA for the CDR3 is TGTGCCAGCAGCTTGGCGGGAGCCGACTATGGCTACACCTTC. Encoded protein: CASSLAGADYGYTF. Complete variable domain (other parts from reference TRBV5-6 and TRBJ1-2): DAGVTQSPTHLIKTRGQQVTLRCSPKSGHDTVSWYQQALGQGPQFIFQYYEEEERQRGNFPDRFSGHQFPNYSSELNVNALLLGDSALYLCASSLAGADYGYTFGSGTRLTVV.

This clonotype was detected only a few times. The CDR3 DNA reads as TGTGCCAGCAGTTACTCGGGGGGGGCGGGAGGCGCGAATGAGCAGTTCTTC. It is translated as CASSYSGGAGGANEQFF. The chain recombines TRBV6-2 or TRBV6-3 with TRBJ2-1; 8 positions match TRBD2. Germline CDR1 is MNHEY and CDR2 is SVGEGT. This CDR3 has 17 residues. V lost 0 bases to trimming and J lost 7 bases; unmatched junction nucleotides: 11.

The gene calls are TRBV5-1 and TRBJ2-5; D unclear. Germline V gene sequence: CDR1 SGHRS, CDR2 YFSETQ. CDR3 length: 12 residues. Trimming removed 3 bases from V and 0 bases from J, with 3 bases in between. In nucleotides, the CDR3 is TGCGCCAGCAGCTCGTACCAAGAGACCCAGTACTTC. Protein product: CASSSYQETQYF.

A few counts support this clonotype. This chain uses TRBV5-1 with TRBJ1-1; no clear D gene. Trimming removed 4 bases at V and 6 bases at J, with 13 bases between. The CDR3 extends over 13 amino acids. CDR1 SGHRS and CDR2 YFSETQ come from the germline V gene. The CDR3 DNA reads as TGCGCCAGCAGCCAGGACGGGAAGGCTGAAGCTTTCTTT. This sequence encodes CASSQDGKAEAFF.

The rearrangement uses TRBV5-1 and TRBJ2-2, with 8 bases identical to TRBD1. CDR3 size: 17 residues. V shed 4 bases, J shed 0 bases, and the junction held 8 bases outside the gene matches. Germline V gene sequence: CDR1 SGHRS, CDR2 YFSETQ. The CDR3 loop reads CASSTFGQGANTGELFF. In DNA, the CDR3 is TGCGCCAGCAGCACCTTCGGACAGGGCGCGAACACCGGGGAGCTGTTTTTT.

The J gene is TRBJ2-5, the V gene TRBV2, with D possibly being TRBD2 (5 bases). CDR3 size: 16 residues. V lost 1 base, J lost 3 bases, and 15 bases lay in between. Germline lookup yields CDR1 SNHLY and CDR2 FYNNEI. The DNA for the CDR3 is TGTGCCAGCAGTGAAGGTGGGAGAGTTGGGGAAGAGACCCAGTACTTC. Protein sequence: CASSEGGRVGEETQYF.

There are a few counts of this clonotype. The chain couples TRBV5-4 to TRBJ2-3; TRBD1 is a possible D gene (6 bases). Germline values: CDR1 SGHNT, CDR2 YYREEE (reference sequence). The length of the CDR3 is 14 residues. Trimming took off 1 base at V and 4 bases at J, with 10 bases between the two ends. CDR3 bases: TGTGCCAGCAGCTTGACAGGGATCCCAGATACGCAGTATTTT. It codes for CASSLTGIPDTQYF.

This clonotype was seen more than once but under ten times. The chain couples TRBV5-6 to TRBJ1-1; the match to TRBD1 covers 8 bases. The J segment lost 5 bases and the V segment lost 4 bases, leaving 7 bases of the junction unmatched. Germline CDR1 reads SGHDT; CDR2 reads YYEEEE. The CDR3 runs to 14 residues. The CDR3 region has the DNA TGTGCCAGCAGCCAAGTCAGGGGGCGGACTGAAGCTTTCTTT. Its translation: CASSQVRGRTEAFF.

This clonotype came up many times. The chain links TRBV29-1 to TRBJ1-5; 7 bases map to TRBD1. After removal of 6 bases from V and 3 bases from J, the junction contained 5 bases not matched to a gene. This CDR3 region has 13 residues. Germline lookup yields CDR1 SQVTM and CDR2 ANQGSEA. The CDR3 DNA follows: TGCAGCGTGGAGACAGGGTTCAATCAGCCCCAGCATTTT. Translating gives CSVETGFNQPQHF.

This clonotype was seen a handful of times. J is TRBJ2-1 and V is TRBV11-2; the D gene is possibly TRBD2 (5 bases). The germline V gene encodes CDR1 SGHAT and CDR2 FQNNGV. The CDR3 is made up of 15 amino acids. V dropped 2 bases and J dropped 6 bases, with 14 bases sitting between them. CDR3 loop: CASSLWTGLTNEQFF. The CDR3 region has the DNA TGTGCCAGCAGCTTATGGACGGGGTTAACCAATGAGCAGTTCTTC. The full variable domain, with the rest looked up from reference TRBV11-2 and TRBJ2-1, is EAGVAQSPRYKIIEKRQSVAFWCNPISGHATLYWYQQILGQGPKLLIQFQNNGVVDDSQLPKDRFSAERLKGVDSTLKIQPAKLEDSAVYLCASSLWTGLTNEQFFGPGTRLTVL.